These 26 T cell receptor beta chains share one sample of origin, sequenced in a study of blood T cells in healthy people across ages. Using a J-beta primer mix together with a sample-barcoded 5' primer, a second PCR was run for roughly 7 to 12 cycles. MiXCR was run by TCRdb on the 5' RACE reads, yielding one entry per CDR3 protein. Seen here are 1.8 million or so distinct CDR3 sequences, roughly 43% observed once, and the top ten hold roughly 23%. Material for sequencing was blood. The receptors shown here come from a human donor in good health.

The genes are TRBV20-1 and TRBJ2-1; 7 bases fit TRBD1. After removal of 1 base from V and 6 bases from J, the junction contained 9 bases not matched to a gene. The CDR3 runs 15 residues. From germline, CDR1 is DFQATT and CDR2 SNEGSKA (reference sequence). The CDR3 spells CSARGPGQTINEQFF. The CDR3 nucleotides read TGCAGTGCTAGAGGCCCGGGACAGACTATCAATGAGCAGTTCTTC.

CDR3 nucleotide sequence: TGCAGTGCTCCGCGTATGTCAGCCCGCGACGAGCAGTACTTC. Amino acids: CSAPRMSARDEQYF. The chain carries TRBV20-1 and TRBJ2-7; D is uncertain. V was clipped by 5 bases and J by 5 bases, with 19 bases between them. Germline V gives CDR1 DFQATT, CDR2 SNEGSKA (reference sequence). The CDR3 runs 14 residues.

The DNA of the CDR3 is TGTGCCAGCAGCCCTTGGCCGGGGGAAGGGAATCAGCCCCAGCATTTT. Its protein is CASSPWPGEGNQPQHF. The chain links TRBV5-5 to TRBJ1-5; possible D gene TRBD1, 5 bases. The CDR3 covers 16 residues. Between the trimmed V and J ends, which lost 4 bases and 4 bases, there was a span of 18 bases. Per the germline V gene, CDR1 is SGHKS and CDR2 is YYEKEE (reference sequence).

This clonotype was counted a few times. The chain has TRBV6-6 and TRBJ2-1; 10 bases are a match to TRBD1. Unmatched junction bases numbered 6, after V lost 0 bases and J lost 7 bases. This CDR3 is built from 16 residues. Germline loops: CDR1 MNHNY, CDR2 SVGAGI (reference sequence). Here the CDR3 reads CASSYSGTGASNEQFF. In nucleotides, the CDR3 is TGTGCCAGCAGTTACTCGGGGACAGGGGCATCGAATGAGCAGTTCTTC.

In this sample, this clonotype turned up a few times. The J gene is TRBJ2-5, the V gene TRBV6-6; 9 bases are a match to TRBD2. V lost 7 bases and J lost 1; bases outside the gene matches: 7. Germline assignment: CDR1 MNHNY and CDR2 SVGAGI (reference sequence). The CDR3 has 15 amino acids. CDR3 in DNA: TGTGCCAGCACCAGTCGCGGGGGGGGCCAAGAGACCCAGTACTTC. It codes for CASTSRGGGQETQYF.

The chain combines TRBV20-1 with TRBJ1-1, with unresolved D. CDR1 and CDR2 from the germline V gene are DFQATT and SNEGSKA (reference sequence). Trimming shortened V by 0 bases and J by 5 bases, and 10 bases separated the two germline ends. CDR3 length: 13 amino acids. This CDR3 is CSAREGIMTEAFF. As DNA, the CDR3 is TGCAGTGCTAGAGAGGGGATCATGACTGAAGCTTTCTTT.

CDR3 sequence reads: CASTPSYSEAFF. CDR3 coding DNA: TGTGCCAGCACCCCTTCCTATTCGGAAGCTTTCTTT. The chain employs TRBV2 and TRBJ1-1; D is undetermined. The V end was cut by 7 bases, the J end by 8 bases, with 14 bases between. The CDR3 sequence is 12 residues long. CDR1 is SNHLY, CDR2 FYNNEI, per germline.

The chain couples TRBV7-9 to TRBJ2-7; the D is unclear. The CDR3 covers 15 residues. Trimming left V 5 bases short and J 0 bases short, with 14 bases between. The germline V gene has CDR1 SEHNR and CDR2 FQNEAQ (reference sequence). Written as DNA, the CDR3 is TGTGCCAGCAGCCTGATCGGATTTAGCTCCTACGAGCAGTACTTC. It translates to CASSLIGFSSYEQYF.

This clonotype was counted many times. One end of the junction varies from germline; a read error may be responsible. J is TRBJ2-7 and V is TRBV5-5, with TRBD2 matching 15 bases. Germline V lookup: CDR1 SGHKS, CDR2 YYEKEE (reference sequence). The CDR3 covers 17 residues. CDR3 loop: CASSLRTSGGGTYEQYF. For the CDR3, the DNA is TGCGCCAGCAGCCTACGGACTAGCGGGGGGGGAACGTACGAGCAGTACTTC.

This chain connects TRBV20-1 to TRBJ2-2; D gene uncertain. This CDR3 is built from 16 residues. Germline V lookup: CDR1 DFQATT, CDR2 SNEGSKA (reference sequence). V gave up 0 bases and J gave up 0 bases, with 11 bases separating them. This chain's CDR3 is CSARDHKTPNTGELFF. The CDR3 region has the DNA TGCAGTGCTAGAGATCATAAGACTCCGAACACCGGGGAGCTGTTTTTT.

V gene TRBV5-6 combines with J gene TRBJ1-1; D is uncertain. The CDR3 covers 14 residues. CDR1 and CDR2 from the germline V gene are SGHDT and YYEEEE. Trimming removed 5 bases from V and 5 bases from J, with 16 bases in between. CDR3 in DNA: TGTGCCAGCAGGTCTGGCCCACCCCTAACTGAAGCTTTCTTT. Residues: CASRSGPPLTEAFF.

This chain connects TRBV6-2 or TRBV6-3 to TRBJ2-1; D perhaps matches TRBD1 (5 bases). V was pared by 5 bases and J by 6 bases, with 8 bases between. Germline V gene sequence: CDR1 MNHEY, CDR2 SVGEGT. The CDR3 extends over 12 amino acids. The CDR3 region is CASSTRVNEQFF. DNA for the CDR3: TGTGCCAGCAGTACCAGGGTCAATGAGCAGTTCTTC.

This clonotype was counted a few times. The chain combines TRBV6-2 or TRBV6-3 with TRBJ2-1, with unresolved D. CDR1 is MNHEY and CDR2 is SVGEGT in the germline V gene. CDR3 length: 12 amino acids. Trimming took off 7 bases at V and 2 bases at J, with 6 bases between the two ends. The DNA for the CDR3 is TGTGCCAGCATGCACCCCTACAATGAGCAGTTCTTC. This encodes CASMHPYNEQFF.

This chain uses TRBV7-2 with TRBJ2-3; D is ambiguous. The CDR3 runs to 14 residues. Trimming removed 3 bases from V and 2 bases from J, with 9 bases in between. CDR1 and CDR2 (germline): SGHTA, FQGNSA. CDR3 loop: CASSFITVTDTQYF. DNA for the CDR3: TGTGCCAGCAGCTTTATAACAGTCACAGATACGCAGTATTTT.

CDR3 nucleotides: TGCAGTGCTAGAGATGATCGCTCTGGTCGTGAGGACTACACCTTC. Translated, it gives CSARDDRSGREDYTF. The rearrangement uses TRBV20-1 and TRBJ1-2; D unclear. Germline-derived CDR1 and CDR2 are DFQATT and SNEGSKA (reference sequence). Trimming shortened V by 0 bases and J by 10 bases, and 21 bases separated the two germline ends. The CDR3 covers 15 residues.

In regard to this clonotype: The junction departs from the called germline gene at one end, perhaps through a read error. The chain combines TRBV20-1 with TRBJ2-3, with TRBD2 matching over 8 bases. Germline V gene sequence: CDR1 DFQATT, CDR2 SNEGSKA (reference sequence). The CDR3 is made up of 14 amino acids. The CDR3 sequence is CSAISGAGGDTRYF. CDR3 coding DNA: TGCAGTGCTATCTCAGGGGCGGGAGGAGATACGCGGTATTTT.

The chain joins TRBV7-6 to TRBJ1-1; 7 bases map to TRBD1. With 5 bases clipped from V and 11 bases from J, the junction kept 14 bases outside the gene matches. CDR1 and CDR2 (germline): SGHVS, FNYEAQ. The CDR3 consists of 14 residues. This CDR3 is CASSVQGDTVRAFF. CDR3 sequence (DNA): TGTGCCAGCAGCGTCCAGGGGGACACTGTCCGCGCTTTCTTT.

Many counts were recorded for this clonotype. The genes are TRBV6-5 and TRBJ1-2, with unresolved D. Germline-derived CDR1 and CDR2 are MNHEY and SVGAGI. Trimming shortened V by 0 bases and J by 4 bases, and 9 bases separated the two germline ends. This CDR3 is 14 amino acids long. CDR3 amino acids: CASSYSRGTYGYTF. DNA for the CDR3: TGTGCCAGCAGTTACTCGCGGGGAACCTATGGCTACACCTTC.

This clonotype was seen a few times. This chain uses TRBV12-3 or TRBV12-4 with TRBJ2-7; D gene ambiguous. V was cut by 3 bases and J by 7 bases, with 10 bases left in between. The CDR3 extends over 12 amino acids. CDR3 coding DNA: TGTGCCAGCAGTTTTTCTGTCGCGGAGCAGTACTTC. This encodes CASSFSVAEQYF.

The chain has TRBV4-3 and TRBJ2-3, with D maybe TRBD1 (6 bases). The V gene lost 2 bases and the J gene lost 1 base, with 13 bases spanning the gap. CDR3 size: 16 residues. Germline V lookup: CDR1 LGHNA, CDR2 YSLEER. The CDR3 region has the DNA TGCGCCAGCAGCCAAAACAGGGCCGGGGGCACAGATACGCAGTATTTT. Translated, it gives CASSQNRAGGTDTQYF.

This clonotype was counted only a few times. The chain uses TRBV4-1 and TRBJ1-6; D gene ambiguous. The germline V gene encodes CDR1 MGHRA and CDR2 YSYEKL. The V and J ends lost 4 bases and 15 bases respectively, with 13 bases between them. This CDR3 is built from 12 residues. The CDR3 DNA reads as TGCGCCAGCAGCCCCCCGGACGGGAACCTCCACTTT. Its translation is CASSPPDGNLHF.

This clonotype was seen only once. The gene calls are TRBV19 and TRBJ1-2; D is unclear. CDR1 is LNHDA and CDR2 is SQIVND in the germline V gene (reference sequence). The V end was cut by 7 bases, the J end by 5 bases, with 14 bases between. This CDR3 is 13 amino acids long. The DNA for the CDR3 is TGTGCCAGTAACCCTCAAGGAGGGTATGGCTACACCTTC. It encodes CASNPQGGYGYTF.

The J gene is TRBJ2-2, the V gene TRBV6-4; 8 nucleotides align to TRBD1. The germline V gene encodes CDR1 MRHNA and CDR2 SNTAGT. There are 14 residues in the CDR3. The J segment lost 3 bases and the V segment lost 3 bases, leaving 0 bases of the junction unmatched. Here the CDR3 reads CASSETGDTGELFF. The CDR3 nucleotides are TGTGCCAGCAGTGAGACAGGGGACACCGGGGAGCTGTTTTTT.

This chain joins TRBV7-9 and TRBJ1-2; D not certain. The germline gives CDR1 SEHNR, CDR2 FQNEAQ (reference sequence). Trimming pared 6 bases from V and 5 bases from J, leaving 16 bases between. The CDR3 extends over 14 amino acids. This CDR3 reads CASRPNRTTYGYTF. The CDR3 nucleotides read TGTGCCAGCAGACCGAACAGAACTACTTATGGCTACACCTTC.

V usage is TRBV12-3 or TRBV12-4 and J usage is TRBJ2-5; D is unresolved. The V and J ends lost 6 bases and 5 bases respectively, with 10 bases between them. The CDR3 extends over 12 amino acids. The CDR3 coding sequence is TGTGCCAGCAGCCCTAGTGCGGAGACCCAGTACTTC. As protein: CASSPSAETQYF.

The genes are TRBV25-1 and TRBJ2-2; 9 bases agree with TRBD2. This CDR3 is 16 amino acids long. V was clipped by 2 bases and J by 5 bases; unmatched bases: 6. CDR1 and CDR2 from the germline V gene are MGHDK and SYGVNS. The CDR3 DNA reads as TGTGCCAGCAGTGAAGGGATAGCGGGGGTTACCGGGGAGCTGTTTTTT. Encoded protein: CASSEGIAGVTGELFF.